This T cell receptor (beta chain) was identified in a study of T cells in Graves' hyperthyroidism and ophthalmopathy. The study's findings and limits: Expanded thyroid clonotypes (above 0.001) were mostly also found in blood. For ophthalmopathy, model prediction preceded onset by a median roughly 6.5 months.

V lost 3 bases and J 3 bases, leaving 18 bases between the germline ends. Germline V gives CDR1 DFQATT, CDR2 SNEGSKA (reference sequence). This CDR3 has 15 residues. RNA transcripts provided the source from which TCR beta CDR3 regions were amplified. Primed by the HTBI set, a first-round RT-PCR was run on the TCR CDR3. TCRdb itself ran the multiplex PCR reads through MiXCR, one entry per CDR3 protein. This sample has 400,000 to 550,000 distinct CDR3 sequences, with about 24% found just once. Lactation, pregnancy, other autoimmune disease or uncontrolled infection excluded patients. A word on this clonotype: The antigen is not known.

The V and J genes are TRBV20-1 and TRBJ2-7; D possibly corresponds to TRBD1 (7 bases). This sequence originates from a woman aged 30 to 39 with Graves' ophthalmopathy. What was sequenced was blood. Here the CDR3 reads CSARTGLQGVYEQYF. In DNA, the CDR3 is TGCAGTGCTAGGACGGGACTCCAGGGGGTCTACGAGCAGTACTTC.